This T cell receptor beta chain emerged from a study of shared clonotypes between healthy human individuals. Study details: A donor's plate count was three for CD4 naive and three for CD4 memory; CD8 naive had two and CD8 memory one.

The CDR3 totals 12 residues. Trimming pared 2 bases from V and 8 bases from J, leaving 9 bases between. The germline V gene has CDR1 SEHNR and CDR2 FQNEAQ (reference sequence). Points from the study as a whole: Naive CD4 clonotype sharing across a handful of donors was around 5%.

CD8 memory pooled CD45RO+ cells and CCR7-negative CD45RA+ TemRA cells. A note on this clone: Its antigen is not identified.

Original processing notes: From ImmunoSEQ came sequences covering only the junction and carrying no quality scores, so filtering differed. Sequencing used immunoSEQ multiplex PCR; TCRdb keeps in-frame clones, though not all of them. D and trimming come from the DNA, and the V and J calls and clone size come from that table. Here the sample spans some 380,000 clones, 96% being singletons. The receptor was derived from a man aged 30-40 years in good health. Source material: memory CD8+ T cells sorted from blood. Stated subset: CD45RO+ cells pooled with CCR7-negative TemRA cells. The gene calls are TRBV7-9 and TRBJ1-1; D is ambiguous. This CDR3 reads CASSLPVQEAFF. Here the CDR3 DNA reads TGTGCCAGCAGCTTACCAGTACAGGAAGCTTTCTTT.